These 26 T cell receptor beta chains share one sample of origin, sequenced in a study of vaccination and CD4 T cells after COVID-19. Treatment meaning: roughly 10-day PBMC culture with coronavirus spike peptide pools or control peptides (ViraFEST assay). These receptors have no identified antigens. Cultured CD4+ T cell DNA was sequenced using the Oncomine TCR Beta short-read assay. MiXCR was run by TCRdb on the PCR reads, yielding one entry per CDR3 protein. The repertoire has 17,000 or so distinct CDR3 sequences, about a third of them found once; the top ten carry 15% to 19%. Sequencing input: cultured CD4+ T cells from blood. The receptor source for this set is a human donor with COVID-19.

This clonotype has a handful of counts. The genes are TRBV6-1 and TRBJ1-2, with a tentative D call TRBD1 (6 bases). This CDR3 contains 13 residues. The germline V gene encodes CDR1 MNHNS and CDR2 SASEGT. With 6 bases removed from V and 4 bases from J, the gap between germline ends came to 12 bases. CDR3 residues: CASRPTGTYGYTF. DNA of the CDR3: TGTGCCAGCAGGCCCACAGGGACCTATGGCTACACCTTC.

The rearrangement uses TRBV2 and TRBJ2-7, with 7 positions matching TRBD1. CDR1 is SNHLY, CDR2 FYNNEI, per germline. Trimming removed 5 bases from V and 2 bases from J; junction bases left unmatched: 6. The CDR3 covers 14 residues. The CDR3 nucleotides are TGTGCCAGCAGTATCCTCGACAGGGCCTACGAGCAGTACTTC. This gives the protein CASSILDRAYEQYF.

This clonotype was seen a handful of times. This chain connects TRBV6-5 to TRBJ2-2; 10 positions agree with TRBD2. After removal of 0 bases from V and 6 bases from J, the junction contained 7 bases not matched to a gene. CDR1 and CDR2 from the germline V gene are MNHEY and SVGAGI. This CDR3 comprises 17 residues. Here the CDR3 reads CASSYSTGTSVPGELFF. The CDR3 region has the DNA TGTGCCAGCAGTTACTCGACCGGGACTAGCGTCCCCGGGGAGCTGTTTTTT.

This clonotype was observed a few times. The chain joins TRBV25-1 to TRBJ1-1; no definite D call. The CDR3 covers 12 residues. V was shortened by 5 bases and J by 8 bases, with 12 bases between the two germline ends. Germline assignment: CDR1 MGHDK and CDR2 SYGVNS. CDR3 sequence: CASSKGLGEAFF. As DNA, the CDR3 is TGTGCCAGCAGTAAGGGTCTAGGGGAAGCTTTCTTT.

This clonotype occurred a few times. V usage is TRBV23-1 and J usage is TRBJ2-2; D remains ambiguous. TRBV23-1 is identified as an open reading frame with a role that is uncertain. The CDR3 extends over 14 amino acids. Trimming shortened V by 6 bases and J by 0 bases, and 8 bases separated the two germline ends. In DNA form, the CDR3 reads TGCGCCAGCAGGGTGAAAGCGAACACCGGGGAGCTGTTTTTT. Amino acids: CASRVKANTGELFF.

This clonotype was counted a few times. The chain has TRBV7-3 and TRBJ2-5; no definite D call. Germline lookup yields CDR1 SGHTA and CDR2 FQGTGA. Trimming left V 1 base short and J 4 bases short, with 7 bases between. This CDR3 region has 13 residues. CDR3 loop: CASSLNSRETQYF. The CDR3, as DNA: TGTGCCAGCAGCTTAAACAGTAGAGAGACCCAGTACTTC.

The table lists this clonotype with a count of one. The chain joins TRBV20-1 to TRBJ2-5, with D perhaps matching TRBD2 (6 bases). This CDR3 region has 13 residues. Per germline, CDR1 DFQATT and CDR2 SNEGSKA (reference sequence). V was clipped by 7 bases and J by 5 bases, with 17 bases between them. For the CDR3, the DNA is TGCAGTGGCGGCGCGAGGGCGGGGGAGACCCAGTACTTC. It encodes CSGGARAGETQYF.

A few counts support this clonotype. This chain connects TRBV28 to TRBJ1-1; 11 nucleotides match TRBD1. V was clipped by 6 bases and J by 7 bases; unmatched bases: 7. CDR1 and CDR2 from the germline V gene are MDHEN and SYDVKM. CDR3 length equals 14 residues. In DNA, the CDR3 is TGTGCCAGCAGGGTTTTGGACAGGGGGCGTGAAGCTTTCTTT. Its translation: CASRVLDRGREAFF.

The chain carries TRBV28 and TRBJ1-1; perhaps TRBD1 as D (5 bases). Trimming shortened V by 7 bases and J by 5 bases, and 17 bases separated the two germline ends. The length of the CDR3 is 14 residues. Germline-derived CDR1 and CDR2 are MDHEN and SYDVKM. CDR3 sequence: CASTQSGGKTEAFF. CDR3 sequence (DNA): TGTGCCAGCACCCAGTCGGGGGGTAAGACTGAAGCTTTCTTT.

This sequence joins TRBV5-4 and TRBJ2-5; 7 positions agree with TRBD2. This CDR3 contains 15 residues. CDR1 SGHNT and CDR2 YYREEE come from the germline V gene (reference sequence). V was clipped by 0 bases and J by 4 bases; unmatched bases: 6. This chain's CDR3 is CASSLAGGTRETQYF. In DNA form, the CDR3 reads TGTGCCAGCAGCTTGGCGGGGGGTACGAGAGAGACCCAGTACTTC.

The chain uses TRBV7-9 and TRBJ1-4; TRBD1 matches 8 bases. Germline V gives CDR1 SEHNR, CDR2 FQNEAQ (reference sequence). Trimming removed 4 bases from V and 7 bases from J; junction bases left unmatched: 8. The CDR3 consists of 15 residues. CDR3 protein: CASSSSTGVGEKLFF. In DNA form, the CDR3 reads TGTGCCAGCAGCTCGTCGACAGGGGTGGGTGAAAAACTGTTTTTT.

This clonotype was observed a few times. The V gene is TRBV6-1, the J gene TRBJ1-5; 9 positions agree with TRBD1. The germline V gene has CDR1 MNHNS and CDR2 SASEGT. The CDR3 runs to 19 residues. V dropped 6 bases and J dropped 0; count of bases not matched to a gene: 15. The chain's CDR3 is CASSPPGTGTSPSNQPQHF. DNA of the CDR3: TGTGCCAGCAGCCCGCCCGGGACAGGGACCTCTCCTAGCAATCAGCCCCAGCATTTT.

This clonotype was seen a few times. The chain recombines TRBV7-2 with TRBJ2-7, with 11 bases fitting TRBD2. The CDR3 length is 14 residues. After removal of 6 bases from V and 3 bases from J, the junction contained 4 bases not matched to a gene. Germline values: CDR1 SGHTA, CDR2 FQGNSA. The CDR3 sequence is CASSSGLAVYEQYF. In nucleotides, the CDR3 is TGTGCCAGCAGTTCGGGACTAGCGGTCTACGAGCAGTACTTC. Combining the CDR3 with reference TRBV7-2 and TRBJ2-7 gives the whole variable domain GAGVSQSPSNKVTEKGKDVELRCDPISGHTALYWYRQSLGQGLEFLIYFQGNSAPDKSGLPSDRFSAERTGGSVSTLTIQRTQQEDSAVYLCASSSGLAVYEQYFGPGTRLTVT.

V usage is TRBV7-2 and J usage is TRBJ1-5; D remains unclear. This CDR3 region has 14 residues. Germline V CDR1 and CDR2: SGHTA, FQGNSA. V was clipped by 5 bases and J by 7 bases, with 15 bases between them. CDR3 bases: TGTGCCAGCAGCACGGCGGGCTTAGGGCAGCCCCAGCATTTT. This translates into CASSTAGLGQPQHF.

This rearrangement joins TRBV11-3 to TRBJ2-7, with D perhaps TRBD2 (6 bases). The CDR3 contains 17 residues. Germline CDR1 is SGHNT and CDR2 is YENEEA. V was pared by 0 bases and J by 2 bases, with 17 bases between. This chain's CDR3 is CASSLDRRGTWTYEQYF. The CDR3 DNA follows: TGTGCCAGCAGCTTAGATAGGCGGGGCACGTGGACCTACGAGCAGTACTTC. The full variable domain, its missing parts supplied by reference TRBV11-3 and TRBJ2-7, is EAGVVQSPRYKIIEKKQPVAFWCNPISGHNTLYWYLQNLGQGPELLIRYENEEAVDDSQLPKDRFSAERLKGVDSTLKIQPAELGDSAVYLCASSLDRRGTWTYEQYFGPGTRLTVT.

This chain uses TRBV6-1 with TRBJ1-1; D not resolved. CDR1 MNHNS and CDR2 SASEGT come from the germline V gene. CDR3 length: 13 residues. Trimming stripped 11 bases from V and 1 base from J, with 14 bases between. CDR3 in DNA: TGTGCCGGATGGGGTGCAGCGAACACTGAAGCTTTCTTT. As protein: CAGWGAANTEAFF.

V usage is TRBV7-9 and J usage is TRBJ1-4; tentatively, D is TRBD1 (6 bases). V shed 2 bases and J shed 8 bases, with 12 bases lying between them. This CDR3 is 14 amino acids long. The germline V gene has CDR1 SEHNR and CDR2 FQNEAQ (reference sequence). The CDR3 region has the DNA TGTGCCAGCAGCTTATCGGGGGCGAGGGAAAAACTGTTTTTT. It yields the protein CASSLSGAREKLFF.

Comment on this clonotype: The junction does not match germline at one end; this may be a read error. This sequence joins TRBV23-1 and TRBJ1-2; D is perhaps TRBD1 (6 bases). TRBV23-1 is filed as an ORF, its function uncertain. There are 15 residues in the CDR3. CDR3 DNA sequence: TGCGTCAGCAGTCAATCTACAGGGCCTAACTATGGCTACACCTTC. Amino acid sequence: CVSSQSTGPNYGYTF.

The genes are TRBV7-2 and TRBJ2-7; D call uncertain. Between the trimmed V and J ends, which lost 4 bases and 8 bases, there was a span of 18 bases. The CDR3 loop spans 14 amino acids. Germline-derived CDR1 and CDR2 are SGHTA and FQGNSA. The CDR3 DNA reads TGTGCCAGCAGCTCCCCCTCACCCCCTACGAAGCAGTACTTC. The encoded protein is CASSSPSPPTKQYF.

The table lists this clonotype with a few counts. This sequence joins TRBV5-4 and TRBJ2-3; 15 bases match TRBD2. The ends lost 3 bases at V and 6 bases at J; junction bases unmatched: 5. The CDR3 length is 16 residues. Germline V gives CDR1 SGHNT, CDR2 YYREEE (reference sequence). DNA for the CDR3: TGTGCCAGCAGCTGGACTAGCGGGGGGGCCGGGGATACGCAGTATTTT. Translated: CASSWTSGGAGDTQYF.

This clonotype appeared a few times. CDR3 region: CASSPLHRGDQPQHF. As DNA, the CDR3 is TGTGCCAGCTCACCACTACACAGGGGCGATCAGCCCCAGCATTTT. V usage is TRBV18 and J usage is TRBJ1-5, with TRBD1 matching over 7 bases. This CDR3 contains 15 residues. Trimming removed 1 base from V and 5 bases from J; junction bases left unmatched: 5. CDR1 KGHSH and CDR2 LQKENI come from the germline V gene.

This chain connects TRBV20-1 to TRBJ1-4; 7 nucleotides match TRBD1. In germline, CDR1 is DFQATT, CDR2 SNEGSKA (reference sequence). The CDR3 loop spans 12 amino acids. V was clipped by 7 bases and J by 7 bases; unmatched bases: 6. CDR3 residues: CSGGQRGEKLFF. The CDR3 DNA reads TGCAGTGGGGGACAGAGAGGTGAAAAACTGTTTTTT.

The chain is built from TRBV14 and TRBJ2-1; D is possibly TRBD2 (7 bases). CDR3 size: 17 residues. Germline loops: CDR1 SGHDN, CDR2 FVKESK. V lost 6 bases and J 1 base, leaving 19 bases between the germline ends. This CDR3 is CASSLQARGASYNEQFF. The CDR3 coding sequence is TGTGCCAGCAGTCTACAGGCCCGGGGGGCATCCTACAATGAGCAGTTCTTC.

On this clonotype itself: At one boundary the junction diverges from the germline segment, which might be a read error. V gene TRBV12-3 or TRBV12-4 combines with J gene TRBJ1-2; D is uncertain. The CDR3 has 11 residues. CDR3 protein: CASSTQSGVDF. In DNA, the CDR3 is TGTGCCAGCAGTACACAAAGCGGAGTGGACTTC.

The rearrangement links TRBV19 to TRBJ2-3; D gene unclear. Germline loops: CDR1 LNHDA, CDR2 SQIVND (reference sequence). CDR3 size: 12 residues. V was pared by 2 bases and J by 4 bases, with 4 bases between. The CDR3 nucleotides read TGTGCCAGTAGTATACGGGCAGATACGCAGTATTTT. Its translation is CASSIRADTQYF.

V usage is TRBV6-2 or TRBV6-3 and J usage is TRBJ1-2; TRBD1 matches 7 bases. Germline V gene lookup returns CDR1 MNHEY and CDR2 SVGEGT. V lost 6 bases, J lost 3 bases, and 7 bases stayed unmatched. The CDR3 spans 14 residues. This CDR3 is CASSLTGKDYGYTF. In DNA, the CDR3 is TGTGCCAGCAGCCTGACAGGGAAGGACTATGGCTACACCTTC.